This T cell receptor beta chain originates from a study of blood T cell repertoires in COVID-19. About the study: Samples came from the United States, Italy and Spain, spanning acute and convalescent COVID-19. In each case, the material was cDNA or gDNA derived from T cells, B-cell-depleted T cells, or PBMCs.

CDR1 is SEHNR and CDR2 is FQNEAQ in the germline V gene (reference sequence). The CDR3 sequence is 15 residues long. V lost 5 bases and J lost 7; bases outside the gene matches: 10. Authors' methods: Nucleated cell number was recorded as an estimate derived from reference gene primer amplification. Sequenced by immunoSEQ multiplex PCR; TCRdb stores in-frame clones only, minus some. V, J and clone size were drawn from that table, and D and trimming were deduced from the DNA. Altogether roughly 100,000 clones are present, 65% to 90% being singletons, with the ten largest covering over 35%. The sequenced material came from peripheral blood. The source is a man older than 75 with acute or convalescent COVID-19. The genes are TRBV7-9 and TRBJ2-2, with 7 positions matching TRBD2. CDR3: CASSPWDYEGGELFF. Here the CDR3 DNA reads TGTGCCAGCAGCCCCTGGGACTATGAGGGCGGGGAGCTGTTTTTT.